These T cell receptor beta chains were read from a single sample in a study of blood T cell repertoires in COVID-19. Clones were sequenced by immunoSEQ multiplex PCR, and TCRdb holds only the in-frame ones, with some missing. The sample shows roughly 120,000 clones, around 90% of them seen only once. Sequencing was performed on peripheral blood. Source of these receptors: a human donor in a cohort sampled during active COVID-19. The CDR3 runs from the conserved cysteine through the conserved F or W.

length,V,CDR3
11,TRBV28,CASSLEARTYF
14,TRBV2,CASSVMGRTDTQYF
15,TRBV5-1,CASSNTGGRINEQFF
16,TRBV5-1,CASSSRTSGISYEQYF
15,TRBV6-6,CASRTSGRGTVTQYF
15,TRBV6-5,CASSYEEGAKPEAFF
14,TRBV2,CASRMGQGDEKLFF
15,TRBV16,CASIGGRSSYNEQFF
14,TRBV28,CASSYMGQGDIQYF
15,TRBV7-2,CASSWDRGVYNEQFF
15,TRBV9,CASSVATERQHGYTF
16,TRBV19,CASKGLGTSGYNEQFF
13,TRBV18,CASSPRTGYEQYF
17,TRBV13,CASSLEGLLEGTGELFF
13,TRBV3-1/TRBV3-2,CASSQARVTEAFF
14,TRBV6-5,CASSYSKENYGYTF
18,TRBV14,CASSSVMNRQGSNYGYTF
18,TRBV5-6,CASSPIAGGTLLNNEQFF
14,TRBV7-2,CASSTYQGVGELFF
15,TRBV7-9,CASSLGGGGNQPQHF
14,TRBV6-5,CASRQAGGKNIQYF
13,TRBV12-3/TRBV12-4,CASTNSGSYEQYF
16,TRBV7-6,CASSLGQGVYTGELFF
16,TRBV19,CASSIPKRGRNNEQFF
14,TRBV18,CASSPADRAVEQYF
14,TRBV7-3,CASSLGRGQETQYF
18,TRBV27,CASRGGTSGNQITDTQYF
15,TRBV19,CASSISGTAYTEAFF
14,TRBV5-1,CASSAGQLQETQYF
20,TRBV18,CASSRGQLKEFYTGANVLTF
14,TRBV29-1,CSVATSGGNDEQFF
19,TRBV4-1,CASSQDLFWADRGNQPQHF
14,TRBV3-1/TRBV3-2,CASSQDGPRGEQYF
12,TRBV11-3,CASSLRTRVAFF
13,TRBV28,CASSPPGHSEAFF
14,TRBV7-9,CASSRPSDTYEQYF